One and the same sample provided the 15 T cell receptor beta chains below, sequenced in a study of OX40 agonist ivuxolimab in advanced cancers. Only in-frame clones appear in the TCRdb table, and some are missing; sequencing was by immunoSEQ multiplex PCR. Here the sample spans tens of thousands of clones, roughly 90% being singletons. Specimen: CD4+ or CD8+ T cells sorted from blood, collected in a trial of the OX40 agonist ivuxolimab. These receptors were taken from an adult with an advanced solid tumor such as melanoma, head and neck, liver or kidney cancer.

V usage is TRBV19 and J usage is TRBJ2-1, with D perhaps matching TRBD1 (6 bases). Trimming pared 4 bases from V and 6 bases from J, leaving 10 bases between. Germline values: CDR1 LNHDA, CDR2 SQIVND (reference sequence). The CDR3 spans 13 residues. The CDR3 region is CASSRDRFNEQFF. The CDR3 DNA sequence: TGTGCCAGTAGTAGAGACAGGTTCAATGAGCAGTTCTTC.

The J gene is TRBJ2-5, the V gene TRBV6-5, with D perhaps TRBD2 (7 bases). V lost 7 bases and J lost 5, with 17 bases in between. The germline CDR1 and CDR2 sequences are MNHEY and SVGAGI. CDR3 length: 14 residues. In DNA, the CDR3 is TGTGCCAGCACTCGGGGGGCACCTCCTGAGACCCAGTACTTC. Protein product: CASTRGAPPETQYF.

The chain links TRBV19 to TRBJ1-5; 7 bases match TRBD1. Germline V gene sequence: CDR1 LNHDA, CDR2 SQIVND (reference sequence). The ends lost 2 bases at V and 4 bases at J; junction bases unmatched: 11. This CDR3 has 17 residues. CDR3 in DNA: TGTGCCAGTAGTATAAGTTTCTGGGACAGACAAAATCAGCCCCAGCATTTT. It encodes CASSISFWDRQNQPQHF.

CDR3 protein: CASSLYSPGSYEQYF. In DNA, the CDR3 is TGTGCCAGCAGCTTATACTCCCCGGGATCCTACGAGCAGTACTTC. V gene TRBV7-9 combines with J gene TRBJ2-7; D perhaps matches TRBD2 (5 bases). Germline lookup yields CDR1 SEHNR and CDR2 FQNEAQ (reference sequence). V gave up 2 bases and J gave up 1 base, with 12 bases separating them. The CDR3 is 15 residues long.

In DNA, the CDR3 is TGTGCCAGCAGTTTGTCCGGAACCGGGGAGCTGTTTTTT. Translating it yields CASSLSGTGELFF. The chain links TRBV28 to TRBJ2-2; D gene ambiguous. The CDR3 spans 13 residues. V shed 3 bases and J shed 5 bases, with 7 bases lying between them. The germline gives CDR1 MDHEN, CDR2 SYDVKM.

This sequence joins TRBV10-1 and TRBJ2-1, with 12 bases that match TRBD2. This CDR3 has 16 residues. J lost 9 bases, V lost 2 bases, and 8 bases had no gene match. CDR1 is WNHNN and CDR2 is SYGVQD in the germline V gene (reference sequence). Here the CDR3 reads CASSEASGGARGEQFF. The CDR3 DNA follows: TGCGCCAGCAGTGAGGCTAGCGGGGGGGCCCGCGGTGAGCAGTTCTTC.

The chain joins TRBV5-1 to TRBJ1-3; a weak D match, TRBD1 (6 bases). Germline-derived CDR1 and CDR2 are SGHRS and YFSETQ. V lost 2 bases and J lost 4, with 16 bases in between. The CDR3 length is 16 residues. CDR3 nucleotide sequence: TGCGCCAGCAGCTTACAGGGAACGGGGATGGGAAACACCATATATTTT. This translates into CASSLQGTGMGNTIYF.

J is TRBJ2-7 and V is TRBV6-6; no clear D. The CDR3 covers 11 residues. Trimming left V 5 bases short and J 7 bases short, with 9 bases between. Germline V CDR1 and CDR2: MNHNY, SVGAGI (reference sequence). Written as DNA, the CDR3 is TGTGCCAGCAGTCCCCTAGGGGAGCAGTACTTC. Amino acids: CASSPLGEQYF.

The J gene is TRBJ2-3, the V gene TRBV5-1; 11 nucleotides agree with TRBD2. Germline values: CDR1 SGHRS, CDR2 YFSETQ. This CDR3 spans 16 amino acids. The J segment lost 2 bases and the V segment lost 2 bases, leaving 4 bases of the junction unmatched. The CDR3 spells CASSLRLAGLTDTQYF. In DNA form, the CDR3 reads TGCGCCAGCAGCTTAAGACTAGCGGGGCTCACAGATACGCAGTATTTT.

This rearrangement joins TRBV9 to TRBJ2-5, with 7 bases identical to TRBD1. The CDR3 length is 14 residues. The germline V gene encodes CDR1 SGDLS and CDR2 YYNGEE. The trim removed 0 bases at V and 5 bases at J, leaving 4 bases unmatched. The CDR3 DNA follows: TGTGCCAGCAGCGTAGGTAGGGGGCTGGAGACCCAGTACTTC. It yields the protein CASSVGRGLETQYF.

The chain combines TRBV6-6 with TRBJ1-5; TRBD1 might be the D (5 bases). Per germline, CDR1 MNHNY and CDR2 SVGAGI (reference sequence). V lost 6 bases, J lost 3 bases, and 15 bases lay in between. The CDR3 loop spans 15 amino acids. The CDR3 reads CASSTTGRDNQPQHF. The CDR3 nucleotides are TGTGCCAGCAGCACCACGGGACGGGACAATCAGCCCCAGCATTTT.

This rearrangement joins TRBV6-6 to TRBJ2-7; TRBD1 matches at 9 bases. The CDR3 loop spans 14 amino acids. V was pared by 2 bases and J by 7 bases, with 6 bases of the junction left unmatched. CDR1 is MNHNY and CDR2 is SVGAGI in the germline V gene (reference sequence). The CDR3 loop reads CASSYDGQGKEQYF. DNA of the CDR3: TGTGCCAGCAGTTACGACGGACAGGGGAAGGAGCAGTACTTC.

The table lists this clone with a count of one. The chain carries TRBV6-4 and TRBJ2-2; D perhaps matches TRBD2 (5 bases). CDR1 is MRHNA, CDR2 SNTAGT, per germline. This CDR3 comprises 14 residues. V lost 3 bases, J lost 5 bases, and 10 bases lay in between. CDR3 coding DNA: TGTGCCAGCAGTGAAAACCGCGGGACCGGGGAGCTGTTTTTT. The encoded protein is CASSENRGTGELFF.

The chain has TRBV19 and TRBJ2-5; D gene unclear. The DNA end lines up better with TRBJ2-7; the J call may be wrong. This CDR3 spans 14 amino acids. Germline V CDR1 and CDR2: LNHDA, SQIVND (reference sequence). The CDR3 bases are TGTGCCAGTAGTATACACAGCCTTACCTACGAGCAGTACTTC. This codes for CASSIHSLTYEQYF.

The rearrangement joins TRBV19 to TRBJ2-3; 12 bases fit TRBD2. V gave up 4 bases and J gave up 4 bases; unmatched junction bases: 6. Germline values: CDR1 LNHDA, CDR2 SQIVND (reference sequence). CDR3 length: 16 amino acids. The CDR3 bases are TGTGCCAGTAGTACTCTAGCGGGGGGGCGTCCAGATACGCAGTATTTT. Translation gives CASSTLAGGRPDTQYF. Filled out from reference TRBV19 and TRBJ2-3, the complete variable domain reads DGGITQSPKYLFRKEGQNVTLSCEQNLNHDAMYWYRQDPGQGLRLIYYSQIVNDFQKGDIAEGYSVSREKKESFPLTVTSAQKNPTAFYLCASSTLAGGRPDTQYFGPGTRLTVL.